A selection of T cell receptor beta chains follows, all from one sample in a study of metastatic and nonmetastatic thyroid tumors. TCRdb reanalyzed the PCR reads with MiXCR. The sample records about 70,000 clones, roughly a sixth being singletons. The specimen sequenced was blood. All receptors come from a female donor with papillary thyroid cancer or a benign thyroid nodule (not recorded which). Some clones in this sample may be carry-over from other donors' samples. The CDR3 runs from the conserved cysteine through the conserved F or W. The D gene is left open where the match is weak. Size values are once, few and many counts, or a class for expanded clones, and some rows have none.

>TRBD2|NA|TRBJ2-7|TRBV28
CASSEAGGISYEQYF
TGTGCCAGCAGTGAAGCGGGAGGTATCTCCTACGAGCAGTACTTC
>TRBD2|many|TRBJ2-3|TRBV3-1
CASSQVRTSGYTQYF
TGTGCCAGCAGCCAAGTCCGGACTAGTGGGTATACGCAGTATTTT
>NA|NA|TRBJ1-1|TRBV7-9
CASSTGRTEAFF
TGTGCCAGCAGCACTGGAAGGACTGAAGCTTTCTTT
>TRBD2|NA|TRBJ2-1|TRBV11-2
CASSLESGGPYNEQFF
TGTGCCAGCAGCTTAGAATCGGGGGGGCCTTACAATGAGCAGTTCTTC
>NA|many|TRBJ2-7|TRBV29-1
CSVAVGGGYEQYF
TGCAGCGTTGCCGTGGGGGGCGGATACGAGCAGTACTTC
>TRBD2|many|TRBJ2-5|TRBV3-1
CASSQEGGKETQYF
TGTGCCAGCAGCCAAGAGGGGGGGAAAGAGACCCAGTACTTC
>TRBD2|many|TRBJ2-1|TRBV20-1
CSADGLAGTNYSYNEQFF
TGCAGTGCCGACGGACTAGCGGGAACCAATTACTCCTACAATGAGCAGTTCTTC
>NA|few|TRBJ2-7|TRBV10-1
CASSGTQGWDEQYF
TGCGCCAGCAGTGGGACACAGGGTTGGGACGAGCAGTACTTC
>NA|NA|TRBJ1-1|TRBV4-2
CASSLLQGRAFF
TGTGCCAGCAGCCTTTTACAGGGTAGGGCTTTCTTT
>NA|many|TRBJ2-7|TRBV12-3/TRBV12-4
CASSSTRRVSSYEQYF
TGTGCCAGCAGTTCTACCCGGCGGGTCTCCTCCTACGAGCAGTACTTC
>NA|many|TRBJ1-5|TRBV19
CASSIDAPKIRPNQPQHF
TGTGCCAGTAGTATAGATGCCCCCAAGATTCGCCCCAATCAGCCCCAGCATTTT
>TRBD1|many|TRBJ1-4|TRBV28
CASSPGTGLRNEKLFF
TGTGCCAGCAGCCCCGGGACAGGGTTAAGGAATGAAAAACTGTTTTTT
>NA|many|TRBJ1-1|TRBV3-1
CASSRGLGNEAFF
TGTGCCAGCAGCCGAGGACTGGGCAATGAAGCTTTCTTT
>NA|NA|TRBJ1-1|TRBV20-1
CSARVPHHRDTEAFF
TGCAGTGCTAGAGTACCCCACCACAGGGACACTGAAGCTTTCTTT
>NA|many|TRBJ2-1|TRBV24-1
CATSDGAFPYIEQFF
TGTGCCACCAGTGATGGAGCTTTTCCTTATATTGAGCAGTTCTTC
>NA|NA|TRBJ1-1|TRBV11-2
CASSIGQSEAFF
TGTGCCAGCAGCATCGGACAGAGTGAAGCTTTCTTT
>TRBD2|many|TRBJ2-1|TRBV5-1
CASSDGLAGGHEQFF
TGCGCCAGCAGCGACGGACTAGCGGGAGGGCACGAGCAGTTCTTC
>NA|NA|TRBJ1-2|TRBV28
CASSFGQPPGYTF
TGTGCCAGCAGCTTCGGGCAGCCTCCTGGCTACACCTTC
>TRBD1|once|TRBJ1-1|TRBV11-2
CASNPSVGGQRSTEAFF
TGTGCCAGCAACCCATCAGTGGGGGGACAGAGGAGCACTGAAGCTTTCTTT
>TRBD1|many|TRBJ1-1|TRBV6-1
CASSTGQGRNTEAFF
TGTGCCAGCAGTACAGGACAGGGGAGGAACACTGAAGCTTTCTTT
>TRBD1|many|TRBJ1-3|TRBV28
CASSPTWTGVNTIYF
TGTGCCAGCAGTCCCACGTGGACAGGGGTGAACACCATATATTTT
>TRBD2|many|TRBJ2-7|TRBV4-1
CASSPRASSGNHEQYF
TGCGCCAGCAGTCCAAGGGCTAGTAGCGGGAACCACGAGCAGTACTTC
>NA|many|TRBJ2-3|TRBV6-1
CASSERPSDTQYF
TGTGCCAGCAGTGAACGGCCATCGGATACGCAGTATTTT
>NA|NA|TRBJ2-1|TRBV11-2
CASSRSGTGDNEQFF
TGTGCCAGCAGCCGTTCCGGGACTGGCGACAATGAGCAGTTCTTC
>TRBD1|few|TRBJ1-2|TRBV6-1
CASSEYRQGNYGYTF
TGTGCCAGCAGTGAGTACCGACAGGGAAACTATGGCTACACCTTC
>NA|many|TRBJ1-1|TRBV6-1
CASSLRGDTEAFF
TGTGCCAGCAGCCTACGGGGTGACACTGAAGCTTTCTTT
>NA|many|TRBJ2-3|TRBV12-3/TRBV12-4
CASSLSPRQYF
TGTGCCAGCAGTTTATCCCCCAGGCAGTATTTT
>NA|NA|TRBJ2-7|TRBV7-3
CASSPLAWVSEQYF
TGTGCCAGCAGCCCCCTGGCATGGGTATCCGAGCAGTACTTC
>NA|many|TRBJ2-7|TRBV7-8
CASSFWGGIGTSYEQYF
TGTGCCAGCAGCTTTTGGGGTGGGATTGGAACTTCCTACGAGCAGTACTTC
>NA|many|TRBJ1-5|TRBV10-1
CASSAGVNQPQHF
TGCGCCAGCAGTGCTGGGGTCAATCAGCCCCAGCATTTT
>TRBD1|NA|TRBJ1-2|TRBV20-1
CSAPRDRGDYGYTF
TGCAGTGCTCCCCGGGACAGGGGGGACTATGGCTACACCTTC
>NA|NA|TRBJ1-1|TRBV6-2/TRBV6-3
CASTLTPGSMTFF
TGTGCCAGCACCCTGACCCCAGGGAGTATGACTTTCTTT
>TRBD1|NA|TRBJ2-7|TRBV6-1
CASTPRTGGNEQYF
TGTGCCAGCACCCCTCGGACAGGGGGCAACGAGCAGTACTTC
>NA|many|TRBJ2-3|TRBV5-1
CASSLAGGYTDTQYF
TGCGCCAGCAGCTTGGCCGGAGGGTACACAGATACGCAGTATTTT
>NA|many|TRBJ2-1|TRBV27
CASSLATVGGGGEQFF
TGTGCCAGCAGTTTGGCCACGGTGGGGGGAGGCGGTGAGCAGTTCTTC
>TRBD2|NA|TRBJ2-1|TRBV28
CASSPLRTRTRNEQFF
TGTGCCAGCAGTCCCCTTCGGACTAGAACACGTAATGAGCAGTTCTTC
>NA|many|TRBJ2-2|TRBV6-1
CASRNLGRRGGELFF
TGTGCCAGCAGGAACCTCGGGAGAAGGGGCGGGGAGCTGTTTTTT
>NA|many|TRBJ2-3|TRBV6-2/TRBV6-3
CAATSSDTQYF
TGTGCCGCCACTAGTTCAGATACGCAGTATTTT
>NA|many|TRBJ2-1|TRBV11-2
CASSQTAGWSEQFF
TGTGCCAGCAGTCAAACGGCGGGGTGGAGTGAGCAGTTCTTC
>NA|many|TRBJ1-3|TRBV28
CASSLGLGGGNTIYF
TGTGCCAGCAGCCTCGGATTGGGAGGAGGAAACACCATATATTTT